This TCR beta chain was identified during a study of blood T cell repertoires in COVID-19. Study details: Collection of acute and convalescent COVID-19 samples took place in the United States, Italy and Spain. PBMCs, B-cell-depleted T cells, or T cells provided the cDNA or gDNA that made up the material.

The age range of participants was 18 to 89 years, with residence in about 25 US areas. Participant-given clinical history determined each cohort assignment. The CDR3 consists of 14 residues. CDR1 and CDR2 from the germline V gene are MDHEN and SYDVKM. V shed 4 bases and J shed 3 bases, with 13 bases lying between them. Sequenced by immunoSEQ multiplex PCR; TCRdb stores in-frame clones only, minus some. Of about 270,000 clones listed, 75% to 90% are singletons. V is TRBV28 and J is TRBJ2-7, with a tentative D call TRBD1 (6 bases). Material for sequencing was PBMCs or T cells enriched from blood (not recorded which). The origin of this receptor is a woman aged 30 to 39 with acute COVID-19. The CDR3 DNA reads TGTGCCAGCAGTTACCCCAGGGGAATCTACGAGCAGTACTTC. It encodes CASSYPRGIYEQYF.